The 6 T cell receptor beta chains below all came from one sample that was sequenced in a study of neurological immune-mediated disorders (dated by TCRdb to between 2017 and 2020). The library was obtained by 5' RACE. Reads for this sample came from an Illumina HiSeq 2500. TCRdb reanalyzed the raw reads on its own, using fastp at Q25 for trimming and MiXCR for clone calling, and kept in-frame beta chains. Entries that share a CDR3 protein sequence are merged under the most common genes and DNA. In all, the sample holds 50,000 to 60,000 distinct CDR3 sequences, and under 3% of those were seen once. The ten biggest clones cover about 3% of the sample. Input material: PBMCs. The receptors here all came from a man in his fifties or sixties with multiple sclerosis.

This clonotype has ten or more counts. This chain joins TRBV20-1 and TRBJ2-1, with 12 bases lining up with TRBD2. Trimming cost V 6 bases and J 8 bases; bases outside gene matches: 11. The CDR3 sequence is 15 residues long. The germline CDR1 and CDR2 sequences are DFQATT and SNEGSKA (reference sequence). CDR3: CSAGPLAGGPDEQFF. In DNA form, the CDR3 reads TGCAGTGCCGGCCCCCTAGCGGGGGGGCCCGATGAGCAGTTCTTC.

This clonotype was seen repeatedly, ten times or more. The chain joins TRBV20-1 to TRBJ1-2, with TRBD1 matching 9 bases. Looked up from germline, CDR1 is DFQATT and CDR2 is SNEGSKA (reference sequence). The CDR3 is 14 residues long. Trimming cost V 6 bases and J 4 bases; bases outside gene matches: 9. The CDR3 reads CSAGDRVWGYGYTF. CDR3 nucleotide sequence: TGCAGTGCAGGGGACAGGGTTTGGGGCTATGGCTACACCTTC.

This clonotype was seen at least ten times. The chain carries TRBV9 and TRBJ1-5; tentative D call: TRBD1 (5 bases). There are 17 residues in the CDR3. Germline CDR1 is SGDLS and CDR2 is YYNGEE. The germline V and J ends were trimmed by 4 bases and 6 bases, with 23 bases remaining between them. The CDR3 sequence: CASSQGRVHYSVQPQHF. The CDR3 coding sequence is TGTGCCAGCAGCCAGGGTAGGGTTCACTATTCGGTTCAGCCCCAGCATTTT.

This clonotype was detected ten times or more. The gene calls are TRBV20-1 and TRBJ2-3, with 7 nucleotides matching TRBD1. Germline CDR1 and CDR2: DFQATT and SNEGSKA (reference sequence). This CDR3 comprises 13 residues. V trimming: 6 bases; J trimming: 2 bases; junction bases outside the gene matches: 5. CDR3 region: CSAQGTDTDTQYF. The CDR3 nucleotides read TGCAGTGCACAGGGGACGGACACAGATACGCAGTATTTT.

This clonotype was detected ten times or more. The chain joins TRBV7-8 to TRBJ2-5; the match to TRBD2 covers 8 bases. This CDR3 has 17 amino acids. Germline V gene sequence: CDR1 SGHVS, CDR2 FQNEAQ. V was clipped by 4 bases and J by 4 bases; unmatched bases: 14. The CDR3: CASSSVSPGLAGETQYF. The CDR3 region has the DNA TGTGCCAGCAGCTCTGTCTCCCCTGGGCTAGCGGGAGAGACCCAGTACTTC. The whole variable domain, filled in from reference TRBV7-8 and TRBJ2-5, reads GAGVSQSPRYKVAKRGQDVALRCDPISGHVSLFWYQQALGQGPEFLTYFQNEAQLDKSGLPSDRFFAERPEGSVSTLKIQRTQQEDSAVYLCASSSVSPGLAGETQYFGPGTRLLVL.

This clonotype has a count of ten or more. The chain recombines TRBV29-1 with TRBJ1-2; no clear D. V gave up 1 base and J gave up 2 bases, with 8 bases separating them. The CDR3 spans 13 residues. Germline CDR1 is SQVTM and CDR2 is ANQGSEA. The DNA for the CDR3 is TGCAGCGTTGAAGGGACCGGGAACTATGGCTACACCTTC. As protein: CSVEGTGNYGYTF.